What follows are 14 T cell receptor beta chains derived from one specimen sequenced in a study of metastatic and nonmetastatic thyroid tumors. No treatment of any kind had been given to any patient before thyroid surgery. MiXCR was used by TCRdb to re-call the PCR reads. The data contain about 24,000 clones, more than 15% of them singletons. The sequenced sample consisted of adjacent normal tissue. These receptors all come from a male donor with papillary thyroid cancer or a benign thyroid nodule (not recorded which). Some clones in this sample may be carry-over from other donors' samples.

Ten or more counts support this clone. The chain is built from TRBV4-2 and TRBJ2-3; possibly TRBD2 for D (6 bases). The CDR3 consists of 15 residues. Germline values: CDR1 LGHNA, CDR2 YNFKEQ. Trimming cost V 0 bases and J 7 bases, with 14 bases left between them. The CDR3 bases are TGTGCCAGCAGCCAAGATTCGGGGGTACGGAATACGCAGTATTTT. It translates to CASSQDSGVRNTQYF.

The sample holds many counts of this clone. This chain joins TRBV29-1 and TRBJ2-1; 7 positions agree with TRBD1. V lost 1 base, J lost 8 bases, and 11 bases stayed unmatched. Germline CDR1 reads SQVTM; CDR2 reads ANQGSEA. The CDR3 sequence is 15 residues long. CDR3 sequence (DNA): TGCAGCGTTGAAGGGAGGACAGGTCACCTACATGAGCAGTTCTTC. It specifies CSVEGRTGHLHEQFF.

This clone was counted ten times or more. The V gene is TRBV4-2, the J gene TRBJ1-6, with D perhaps TRBD1 (5 bases). Per germline, CDR1 LGHNA and CDR2 YNFKEQ. V gave up 0 bases and J gave up 7 bases, with 7 bases separating them. The CDR3 covers 14 residues. CDR3 region: CASSQEEGNSPLHF. The CDR3 bases are TGTGCCAGCAGCCAAGAGGAGGGGAATTCACCCCTCCACTTT.

By share of the sample, this clone is medium-sized. This rearrangement joins TRBV19 to TRBJ1-1; the match to TRBD1 covers 8 bases. The CDR3 covers 13 residues. Germline values: CDR1 LNHDA, CDR2 SQIVND (reference sequence). Trimming at V came to 5 bases and at J to 7 bases, leaving 6 bases not matched to a gene. CDR3 DNA sequence: TGTGCCAGTAGTCCGGGACAGGTAGTTGAAGCTTTCTTT. Amino acids: CASSPGQVVEAFF.

This clone was counted between two and nine times. The chain joins TRBV10-3 to TRBJ2-7, with TRBD1 matching over 11 bases. V was pared by 10 bases and J by 3 bases, with 5 bases of the junction left unmatched. This CDR3 has 13 amino acids. Germline CDR1 and CDR2: ENHRY and SYGVKD. CDR3 coding DNA: TGTGCCACCATGGGACAGGGGGGCTACGAGCAGTACTTC. Amino acids: CATMGQGGYEQYF.

This clone has a count of ten or more. A much more abundant neighbour one base away suggests this may be a read error. The V and J genes are TRBV4-1 and TRBJ1-4; D gene ambiguous. Germline CDR1 MGHRA, CDR2 YSYEKL. The length of the CDR3 is 14 residues. The CDR3 loop is CASSQGGNNEKLLF. As DNA, the CDR3 is TGCGCCAGCAGCCAAGGTGGGAATAATGAAAAACTGCTTTTT.

This clone has ten or more counts. Other DNA sequences in the same sample also yield this CDR3. The chain uses TRBV30 and TRBJ2-2; the D gene is possibly TRBD1 (6 bases). V was trimmed by 0 bases and J by 5 bases, leaving 13 bases between them. This CDR3 region has 15 residues. Looked up from germline, CDR1 is GTSNPN and CDR2 is SVGIG (reference sequence). CDR3: CAWSVSVRGTGELFF. The DNA of the CDR3 is TGTGCCTGGAGTGTATCAGTCAGGGGTACCGGGGAGCTGTTTTTT.

The chain links TRBV15 to TRBJ1-1; a weak D match, TRBD1 (6 bases). Looked up from germline, CDR1 is LNHNV and CDR2 is YYDKDF (reference sequence). The CDR3 has 18 amino acids. With 1 base removed from V and 6 bases from J, the gap between germline ends came to 24 bases. The CDR3 sequence is CATSRGRQGGGVGAEAFF. The CDR3 region has the DNA TGTGCCACCAGCAGAGGACGCCAAGGTGGGGGCGTAGGGGCTGAAGCTTTCTTT.

This clone appeared many times. CDR3 nucleotide sequence: TGTGCCAGCAGCTTAGGGGGCGGGGCCGTCGGCGAGCAGTTCTTC. Residues: CASSLGGGAVGEQFF. The chain links TRBV5-6 to TRBJ2-1; tentative D call: TRBD1 (7 bases). Between the trimmed V and J ends, which lost 2 bases and 10 bases, there was a span of 19 bases. CDR1 is SGHDT, CDR2 YYEEEE, per germline. The CDR3 extends over 15 amino acids.

This clone was counted at least ten times. The chain recombines TRBV14 with TRBJ2-1; TRBD1 agrees at 10 bases. V shed 2 bases and J 7 bases; nucleotides not matched to a gene: 5. This CDR3 has 15 residues. The germline V gene encodes CDR1 SGHDN and CDR2 FVKESK. CDR3 region: CASSQTGTGDNEQFF. As DNA, the CDR3 is TGTGCCAGCAGCCAAACCGGGACAGGGGATAATGAGCAGTTCTTC.

This clone was observed at least ten times. The chain couples TRBV20-1 to TRBJ2-1; D possibly matches TRBD1 or TRBD2 (5 bases each). This CDR3 is built from 13 residues. Germline V CDR1 and CDR2: DFQATT, SNEGSKA (reference sequence). Written as DNA, the CDR3 is TGCGCCTTGTATTGGGACGGCAAAAATGAGCAGTTCTTC. This encodes CALYWDGKNEQFF.

This clone was seen ten or more times. V usage is TRBV14 and J usage is TRBJ2-1; D might be TRBD1 (6 bases). From germline, CDR1 is SGHDN and CDR2 FVKESK. Deletions cut 4 bases from V and 6 bases from J, with 16 bases between. The CDR3 totals 15 residues. The CDR3 nucleotides are TGTGCCAGCAGCCCGAGAACAGGGCTCTCCAATGAGCAGTTCTTC. Translation: CASSPRTGLSNEQFF.

This clone rates as medium-sized. The chain couples TRBV6-2 or TRBV6-3 to TRBJ2-3, with D perhaps TRBD2 (6 bases). V gave up 4 bases and J gave up 0 bases, with 14 bases separating them. CDR1 and CDR2 from the germline V gene are MNHEY and SVGEGT. The CDR3 spans 16 residues. The CDR3 is CASSFEGLASTDTQYF. The DNA of the CDR3 is TGTGCCAGCAGTTTTGAGGGACTGGCGAGCACAGATACGCAGTATTTT.

The chain couples TRBV2 to TRBJ2-3, with D possibly being TRBD1 or TRBD2 (5 bases each). The CDR3 has 13 amino acids. V shed 6 bases and J shed 4 bases, with 11 bases lying between them. Germline CDR1 SNHLY, CDR2 FYNNEI. CDR3 sequence (DNA): TGTGCCAGCAGGGGAAGGGACGCAGATACGCAGTATTTT. As protein: CASRGRDADTQYF.